Detailed here is one T cell receptor beta chain. Its antigen is unidentified. CDR1 is LNHDA and CDR2 is SQIVND in the germline V gene (reference sequence). The CDR3 length is 15 residues. V was pared by 5 bases and J by 5 bases, with 7 bases of the junction left unmatched. The sample comes from a study of human T cells and chemical hapten exposure. Study in general: Small volume differences among pooled libraries mainly caused per-sample TCR yield variation.

The time point denotes: pre-sensitization, week 0. The treatment here: therapeutic diphenylcyclopropenone sensitization with weekly scalp DPC. Study-level findings and limits: Alopecia in the donors means their immune response may deviate from healthy people's.

Single cDNA molecules in the library carried unique molecular identifiers attached during preparation. MiXCR was run by TCRdb on the RACE reads, yielding one entry per CDR3 protein. The table records some 360,000 distinct CDR3 sequences, 4% to 6% of them present only once. The source of this sequence is a woman aged 45-59 years with alopecia areata. Some clones in this sample may be carry-over from other donors' samples. The J gene is TRBJ2-1, the V gene TRBV19, with TRBD1 matching 9 bases. Sequenced material: whole blood, taken in connection with sensitization to the hapten diphenylcyclopropenone (DPC). This CDR3 reads CASSSVDRGNNEQFF. In nucleotides, the CDR3 is TGTGCCAGTAGTTCCGTGGACAGGGGTAACAATGAGCAGTTCTTC.